These 22 T cell receptor beta chains originate from one sample sequenced in a study of cytomegalovirus exposure and HLA in healthy donors. The study ran its PCR with 60 Vbeta and 13 Jbeta primers. Using immunoSEQ multiplex PCR, the repertoire was profiled, and TCRdb retains in-frame clones only, with some absent. The sample includes roughly 120,000 clones. Input material: PBMCs. The receptors stem from a man aged 40-49 years in good health and CMV-seronegative.

The rearrangement joins TRBV28 to TRBJ1-2; 7 bases line up with TRBD1. This CDR3 has 15 amino acids. V lost 6 bases and J lost 5; bases outside the gene matches: 12. Germline CDR1 reads MDHEN; CDR2 reads SYDVKM. CDR3 DNA: TGTGCCAGCAGCCCTAAGGACAGGCTCGGATATGGCTACACCTTC. It yields the protein CASSPKDRLGYGYTF.

The chain combines TRBV5-1 with TRBJ2-5, with D uncertain. Trimming removed 6 bases at V and 5 bases at J, with 17 bases between. Germline CDR1 is SGHRS and CDR2 is YFSETQ. This CDR3 contains 14 residues. CDR3 nucleotides: TGCGCCAGCACCGCCGGGTCCCCCCTCGAGACCCAGTACTTC. It specifies CASTAGSPLETQYF.

The genes are TRBV6-5 and TRBJ1-1; D perhaps matches TRBD1 (5 bases). CDR3 length: 14 amino acids. Germline loops: CDR1 MNHEY, CDR2 SVGAGI. V was trimmed by 2 bases and J by 1 base, leaving 8 bases between them. This CDR3 reads CASSYGRANTEAFF. CDR3 coding DNA: TGTGCCAGCAGTTACGGCAGGGCGAACACTGAAGCTTTCTTT.

The V call is TRBV13, the J call TRBJ2-7; 12 positions match TRBD2. Germline V gene lookup returns CDR1 PRHDT and CDR2 FYEKMQ (reference sequence). The CDR3 runs to 18 residues. The ends lost 0 bases at V and 3 bases at J; junction bases unmatched: 9. CDR3 region: CASSLGPGLAGGSYEQYF. The CDR3 coding sequence is TGTGCCAGCAGCTTAGGCCCGGGACTAGCGGGCGGTAGCTACGAGCAGTACTTC.

The rearrangement joins TRBV7-9 to TRBJ2-7; D might be TRBD2 (5 bases). V was clipped by 4 bases and J by 3 bases, with 19 bases between them. CDR3 length equals 16 residues. CDR1 is SEHNR and CDR2 is FQNEAQ in the germline V gene (reference sequence). The chain's CDR3 is CASSSPQRVINYEQYF. In DNA form, the CDR3 reads TGTGCCAGCAGCTCGCCACAGAGGGTAATCAACTACGAGCAGTACTTC.

DNA for the CDR3: TGTGCCAGCAGCCGGGGGACAGAAACTAATGAAAAACTGTTTTTT. Its translation is CASSRGTETNEKLFF. This chain links TRBV4-2 with TRBJ1-4; 7 nucleotides agree with TRBD1. V lost 4 bases, J lost 1 base, and 3 bases stayed unmatched. The CDR3 loop spans 15 amino acids. Germline-derived CDR1 and CDR2 are LGHNA and YNFKEQ.

This sequence joins TRBV5-1 and TRBJ2-7, with TRBD1 matching over 7 bases. CDR1 is SGHRS and CDR2 is YFSETQ in the germline V gene. This CDR3 region has 14 residues. Trimming cost V 3 bases and J 2 bases; bases outside gene matches: 5. CDR3 region: CASSSTGTAYEQYF. In DNA form, the CDR3 reads TGCGCCAGCAGCTCCACCGGGACAGCCTACGAGCAGTACTTC.

The chain combines TRBV7-2 with TRBJ2-1; no clear D gene. Germline V gives CDR1 SGHTA, CDR2 FQGNSA. The CDR3 totals 14 residues. The V gene lost 1 base and the J gene lost 9 bases, with 13 bases spanning the gap. The CDR3 sequence is CASSLVVRALEQFF. CDR3 coding DNA: TGTGCCAGCAGCTTAGTGGTTAGAGCCCTTGAGCAGTTCTTC. Full variable domain (rest looked up from reference TRBV7-2 and TRBJ2-1): GAGVSQSPSNKVTEKGKDVELRCDPISGHTALYWYRQSLGQGLEFLIYFQGNSAPDKSGLPSDRFSAERTGGSVSTLTIQRTQQEDSAVYLCASSLVVRALEQFFGPGTRLTVL.

This sequence joins TRBV28 and TRBJ2-3, with D possibly TRBD1 on 5 matching bases. Looked up from germline, CDR1 is MDHEN and CDR2 is SYDVKM. V lost 4 bases, J lost 0 bases, and 14 bases lay in between. The CDR3 totals 16 residues. This CDR3 is CASSSSTTGSTDTQYF. CDR3 nucleotide sequence: TGTGCCAGCAGTTCCTCAACTACAGGAAGCACAGATACGCAGTATTTT.

CDR3 DNA sequence: TGTGCCAGCACACCTACTAGGACAGGGTCTTTGGCGGTGGAGACCCAGTACTTC. Translated: CASTPTRTGSLAVETQYF. This chain joins TRBV25-1 and TRBJ2-5, with 8 nucleotides matching TRBD1. CDR1 is MGHDK and CDR2 is SYGVNS in the germline V gene. The CDR3 spans 18 residues. V shed 7 bases and J 5 bases; nucleotides not matched to a gene: 21.

The CDR3: CASSLQSGVGQPQHF. CDR3 in DNA: TGCGCCAGCAGCTTGCAGTCAGGGGTGGGTCAGCCCCAGCATTTT. The chain is built from TRBV5-1 and TRBJ1-5; tentative D call: TRBD1 (6 bases). This CDR3 is built from 15 residues. The germline CDR1 and CDR2 sequences are SGHRS and YFSETQ. The V and J ends lost 1 base and 6 bases respectively, with 14 bases between them.

The gene calls are TRBV5-1 and TRBJ1-1, with 8 bases matching TRBD1. The CDR3 runs 14 residues. Looked up from germline, CDR1 is SGHRS and CDR2 is YFSETQ. Trimming cost V 3 bases and J 5 bases; bases outside gene matches: 6. As DNA, the CDR3 is TGCGCCAGCAGCTCAGGACAGGGACATACTGAAGCTTTCTTT. Its protein product is CASSSGQGHTEAFF. Variable domain in full (rest from reference TRBV5-1 and TRBJ1-1): KAGVTQTPRYLIKTRGQQVTLSCSPISGHRSVSWYQQTPGQGLQFLFEYFSETQRNKGNFPGRFSGRQFSNSRSEMNVSTLELGDSALYLCASSSGQGHTEAFFGQGTRLTVV.

As DNA, the CDR3 is TGTGCCAGCAGTGAATTGAAAACTATTTCGGGGGAGACCCAGTACTTC. Translated, it gives CASSELKTISGETQYF. The chain links TRBV2 to TRBJ2-5; weak D call: TRBD2 (5 bases). The CDR3 covers 16 residues. Trimming cost V 2 bases and J 5 bases, with 18 bases left between them. CDR1 SNHLY and CDR2 FYNNEI come from the germline V gene.

The V call is TRBV6-5, the J call TRBJ2-7, with 7 bases lining up with TRBD1. J lost 0 bases, V lost 6 bases, and 5 bases had no gene match. The CDR3 is made up of 14 amino acids. From germline, CDR1 is MNHEY and CDR2 SVGAGI. The CDR3 DNA is TGTGCCAGCAGCGTGGACAGGTCCTCCTACGAGCAGTACTTC. Its protein product is CASSVDRSSYEQYF.

J is TRBJ1-2 and V is TRBV2, with a possible D match to TRBD1 (5 bases). Trimming left V 8 bases short and J 4 bases short, with 14 bases between. The CDR3 extends over 13 amino acids. CDR1 SNHLY and CDR2 FYNNEI come from the germline V gene. The CDR3 loop is CASGGTGPYGYTF. As DNA, the CDR3 is TGTGCCAGCGGAGGGACCGGTCCCTATGGCTACACCTTC.

The chain combines TRBV7-8 with TRBJ2-3, with 8 bases that match TRBD1. CDR1 is SGHVS and CDR2 is FQNEAQ in the germline V gene. There are 16 residues in the CDR3. The V gene end was trimmed by 0 bases and the J gene end by 13 bases; junction bases not matched to a gene: 15. CDR3 sequence: CASSLAVRTGPSSEYF. In DNA, the CDR3 is TGTGCCAGCAGCTTAGCGGTCCGGACAGGGCCCTCTTCGGAGTATTTT.

The gene calls are TRBV10-3 and TRBJ1-2; the D is unclear. Germline CDR1 and CDR2: ENHRY and SYGVKD. There are 14 residues in the CDR3. Trimming removed 3 bases at V and 4 bases at J, with 12 bases between. The CDR3 spells CAISEDQRIYGYTF. CDR3 coding DNA: TGTGCCATCAGTGAAGACCAGAGGATCTATGGCTACACCTTC.

The rearrangement joins TRBV27 to TRBJ2-7; 7 positions agree with TRBD1. CDR1 is MNHEY and CDR2 is SMNVEV in the germline V gene (reference sequence). This CDR3 has 15 amino acids. After removal of 2 bases from V and 4 bases from J, the junction contained 8 bases not matched to a gene. CDR3 loop: CASSLGRGPPYEQYF. The DNA of the CDR3 is TGTGCCAGCAGTTTAGGTAGGGGGCCCCCTTACGAGCAGTACTTC.

This chain connects TRBV2 to TRBJ1-2; 11 positions match TRBD1. The CDR3 consists of 16 residues. The V segment lost 3 bases and the J segment 2 bases; nucleotides outside the gene matches: 5. Germline V gives CDR1 SNHLY, CDR2 FYNNEI. DNA of the CDR3: TGTGCCAGCAGTGATGGGAGGGACAGGGGGAACTATGGCTACACCTTC. It translates to CASSDGRDRGNYGYTF.

This sequence joins TRBV10-3 and TRBJ2-7; the D gene is possibly TRBD2 (6 bases). Germline CDR1 is ENHRY and CDR2 is SYGVKD. This CDR3 has 13 amino acids. The V gene lost 6 bases and the J gene lost 5 bases, with 14 bases spanning the gap. As DNA, the CDR3 is TGTGCCATCAGATCGGGGGAGCGGGACGAGCAGTACTTC. Translated: CAIRSGERDEQYF.

The chain has TRBV14 and TRBJ2-5; no reliable D call. This CDR3 is built from 13 residues. Germline values: CDR1 SGHDN, CDR2 FVKESK. Trimming took off 3 bases at V and 5 bases at J, with 10 bases between the two ends. The DNA for the CDR3 is TGTGCCAGCAGCCACCCGCAGGCGGAGACCCAGTACTTC. Translating it yields CASSHPQAETQYF. Drawing the rest from reference TRBV14 and TRBJ2-5, the complete variable domain is EAGVTQFPSHSVIEKGQTVTLRCDPISGHDNLYWYRRVMGKEIKFLLHFVKESKQDESGMPNNRFLAERTGGTYSTLKVQPAELEDSGVYFCASSHPQAETQYFGPGTRLLVL.

This sequence joins TRBV27 and TRBJ1-1, with a possible D match to TRBD1 (5 bases). V dropped 3 bases and J dropped 8 bases, with 19 bases sitting between them. The V gene's germline CDR1 is MNHEY and CDR2 SMNVEV (reference sequence). The CDR3 is made up of 15 amino acids. The chain's CDR3 is CASSFGAGGGLEAFF. In DNA, the CDR3 is TGTGCCAGCAGTTTTGGCGCGGGGGGTGGATTAGAAGCTTTCTTT.